This is a list of T cell receptor beta chains from one sample in a study of blood T cell repertoires in COVID-19. Sequencing used immunoSEQ multiplex PCR; TCRdb keeps in-frame clones, though not all of them. Among over 130,000 clones, about 87% were seen once, and the ten largest hold approximately 2.4%. The sequencing sample was made of peripheral blood. All receptors derive from a human donor with COVID-19, enrolled during active disease. The donor label of this sample is uncertain. Both conserved end residues are part of each CDR3. The D gene is left open where the match is weak. The size field is filled for only some rows; it gives once, few, many or a size class.

d_gene: TRBD1; j_gene: TRBJ1-4; v_gene: TRBV5-1; abundance: .; CDR3aa: CASSLEIQGGNEKLFF; CDR3nt: TGCGCCAGCAGCTTGGAAATACAGGGGGGAAATGAAAAACTGTTTTTT
d_gene: .; j_gene: TRBJ2-2; v_gene: TRBV9; abundance: .; CDR3aa: CASSHSGNTGELFF; CDR3nt: TGTGCCAGCAGCCACTCCGGGAACACCGGGGAGCTGTTTTTT
d_gene: TRBD1; j_gene: TRBJ2-4; v_gene: TRBV5-1; abundance: .; CDR3aa: CASSFEGANIQYF; CDR3nt: TGCGCCAGCAGCTTTGAGGGGGCAAACATTCAGTACTTC
d_gene: TRBD2; j_gene: TRBJ2-7; v_gene: TRBV3-1/TRBV3-2; abundance: .; CDR3aa: CASSQELAGEYEQYF; CDR3nt: TGTGCCAGCAGCCAAGAGCTAGCGGGGGAGTACGAGCAGTACTTC
d_gene: .; j_gene: TRBJ1-5; v_gene: TRBV19; abundance: few; CDR3aa: CASSYLGGWSQPQHF; CDR3nt: TGTGCCAGTAGTTATTTGGGAGGGTGGAGTCAGCCCCAGCATTTT
d_gene: .; j_gene: TRBJ1-6; v_gene: TRBV6-5; abundance: .; CDR3aa: CASSYSGAAEPLHF; CDR3nt: TGTGCCAGCAGTTACTCGGGGGCGGCGGAGCCCCTCCACTTT
d_gene: TRBD1; j_gene: TRBJ2-7; v_gene: TRBV5-4; abundance: .; CDR3aa: CASSQEPGQSYEQYF; CDR3nt: TGTGCCAGCAGCCAAGAACCGGGACAGTCCTACGAGCAGTACTTC
d_gene: TRBD1; j_gene: TRBJ1-2; v_gene: TRBV5-4; abundance: .; CDR3aa: CASSFRGTDDYTF; CDR3nt: TGTGCCAGCAGCTTTCGGGGGACAGATGACTACACCTTC
d_gene: TRBD1; j_gene: TRBJ1-4; v_gene: TRBV3-1/TRBV3-2; abundance: .; CDR3aa: CASSFRDRGNEKLFF; CDR3nt: TGTGCCAGCAGCTTCCGGGACAGGGGTAATGAAAAACTGTTTTTT
d_gene: TRBD1; j_gene: TRBJ1-5; v_gene: TRBV19; abundance: once; CDR3aa: CASTPSTGSNQPQHF; CDR3nt: TGTGCCAGCACCCCCTCGACAGGGAGCAATCAGCCCCAGCATTTT
d_gene: .; j_gene: TRBJ1-1; v_gene: TRBV2; abundance: .; CDR3aa: CASSESEDSKAFF; CDR3nt: TGTGCCAGCAGTGAATCGGAGGACAGTAAAGCTTTCTTT
d_gene: .; j_gene: TRBJ1-3; v_gene: TRBV5-1; abundance: .; CDR3aa: CASRLDSSSGNTIYF; CDR3nt: TGCGCCAGCAGGCTGGACAGTAGCTCTGGAAACACCATATATTTT
d_gene: TRBD1; j_gene: TRBJ1-3; v_gene: TRBV6-6; abundance: .; CDR3aa: CASSSDRGSENTIYF; CDR3nt: TGTGCCAGCAGTTCTGACAGGGGATCGGAAAACACCATATATTTT
d_gene: .; j_gene: TRBJ2-5; v_gene: TRBV19; abundance: .; CDR3aa: CASSIGDTSRETQYF; CDR3nt: TGTGCCAGTAGTATAGGGGACACTTCGAGGGAGACCCAGTACTTC
d_gene: .; j_gene: TRBJ1-1; v_gene: TRBV2; abundance: .; CDR3aa: CASSQGQNTEAFF; CDR3nt: TGTGCCAGCAGCCAGGGACAGAACACTGAAGCTTTCTTT
d_gene: .; j_gene: TRBJ2-3; v_gene: TRBV7-3; abundance: .; CDR3aa: CASSLVTGGTDTQYF; CDR3nt: TGTGCCAGCAGCTTAGTTACGGGGGGCACAGATACGCAGTATTTT
d_gene: TRBD1; j_gene: TRBJ1-4; v_gene: TRBV11-2; abundance: .; CDR3aa: CASSVGQGYNEKLFF; CDR3nt: TGTGCCAGCAGCGTAGGACAGGGCTATAATGAAAAACTGTTTTTT
d_gene: TRBD1; j_gene: TRBJ1-6; v_gene: TRBV27; abundance: .; CDR3aa: CASSLRGDREWSYNSPLHF; CDR3nt: TGTGCCAGCAGTTTACGCGGGGACAGGGAATGGTCCTATAATTCACCCCTCCACTTT
d_gene: .; j_gene: TRBJ2-1; v_gene: TRBV7-7; abundance: .; CDR3aa: CASSSQGPDNEQFF; CDR3nt: TGTGCCAGCAGCTCTCAGGGGCCGGACAATGAGCAGTTCTTC
d_gene: .; j_gene: TRBJ1-1; v_gene: TRBV29-1; abundance: .; CDR3aa: CSVERQLNTEAFF; CDR3nt: TGCAGCGTTGAGCGGCAGCTGAACACTGAAGCTTTCTTT
d_gene: TRBD2; j_gene: TRBJ2-2; v_gene: TRBV13; abundance: .; CDR3aa: CASSFLAGGRTGELFF; CDR3nt: TGTGCCAGCAGCTTCTTAGCGGGGGGACGAACCGGGGAGCTGTTTTTT
d_gene: .; j_gene: TRBJ1-1; v_gene: TRBV2; abundance: .; CDR3aa: CASRLAEGTEAFF; CDR3nt: TGTGCCAGCAGACTGGCGGAGGGCACTGAAGCTTTCTTT
d_gene: TRBD2; j_gene: TRBJ2-1; v_gene: TRBV24-1; abundance: .; CDR3aa: CATSDLRGSSYNEQFF; CDR3nt: TGTGCCACCAGTGATTTGCGCGGGAGCTCCTACAATGAGCAGTTCTTC
d_gene: .; j_gene: TRBJ2-5; v_gene: TRBV7-9; abundance: .; CDR3aa: CASSFAAETQYF; CDR3nt: TGTGCCAGCAGCTTTGCGGCGGAGACCCAGTACTTC
d_gene: .; j_gene: TRBJ2-7; v_gene: TRBV27; abundance: .; CDR3aa: CASRERFSSYEQYF; CDR3nt: TGTGCCAGCAGGGAGCGGTTTAGCTCCTACGAGCAGTACTTC
d_gene: TRBD2; j_gene: TRBJ2-1; v_gene: TRBV6-5; abundance: .; CDR3aa: CASSYSLAGAGEQFF; CDR3nt: TGTGCCAGCAGTTACTCGTTAGCGGGGGCTGGGGAGCAGTTCTTC
d_gene: TRBD2; j_gene: TRBJ2-3; v_gene: TRBV7-9; abundance: .; CDR3aa: CASSFQREDTDTQYF; CDR3nt: TGTGCCAGCAGCTTCCAGCGGGAAGACACAGATACGCAGTATTTT
d_gene: .; j_gene: TRBJ2-5; v_gene: TRBV7-9; abundance: .; CDR3aa: CASSLGTQKGETQYF; CDR3nt: TGTGCCAGCAGCCTGGGGACTCAGAAGGGAGAGACCCAGTACTTC
d_gene: TRBD2; j_gene: TRBJ2-3; v_gene: TRBV10-3; abundance: .; CDR3aa: CATKPGLLTDTQYF; CDR3nt: TGTGCCACCAAGCCGGGACTACTCACAGATACGCAGTATTTT
d_gene: .; j_gene: TRBJ2-2; v_gene: TRBV30; abundance: .; CDR3aa: CAWAGTANTGELFF; CDR3nt: TGTGCCTGGGCCGGGACTGCGAACACCGGGGAGCTGTTTTTT
d_gene: TRBD1; j_gene: TRBJ2-1; v_gene: TRBV7-3; abundance: .; CDR3aa: CASSLRGQGSNEQFF; CDR3nt: TGTGCCAGCAGCTTAAGGGGACAGGGGTCCAATGAGCAGTTCTTC
d_gene: .; j_gene: TRBJ1-5; v_gene: TRBV2; abundance: few; CDR3aa: CASAGQTNQPQHF; CDR3nt: TGTGCCAGCGCGGGGCAGACAAATCAGCCCCAGCATTTT
d_gene: TRBD2; j_gene: TRBJ2-3; v_gene: TRBV6-5; abundance: .; CDR3aa: CASRESGRWGDTQYF; CDR3nt: TGTGCCAGCAGGGAGAGCGGGAGGTGGGGAGATACGCAGTATTTT
d_gene: .; j_gene: TRBJ1-6; v_gene: TRBV9; abundance: .; CDR3aa: CASSARRRDSPLHF; CDR3nt: TGTGCCAGCAGCGCCCGCAGGCGTGATTCACCCCTCCACTTT
d_gene: .; j_gene: TRBJ2-7; v_gene: TRBV19; abundance: .; CDR3aa: CASSTFPRGTTYEQYF; CDR3nt: TGTGCCAGTAGTACTTTTCCCAGGGGCACCACCTACGAGCAGTACTTC
d_gene: TRBD1; j_gene: TRBJ1-4; v_gene: TRBV27; abundance: once; CDR3aa: CASSRDSATNEKLFF; CDR3nt: TGTGCCAGCAGCCGGGACAGTGCAACTAATGAAAAACTGTTTTTT
d_gene: TRBD1; j_gene: TRBJ1-2; v_gene: TRBV11-2; abundance: .; CDR3aa: CASSPQGARFRGYTF; CDR3nt: TGTGCCAGCAGCCCACAGGGGGCGCGGTTTCGCGGCTACACCTTC
d_gene: .; j_gene: TRBJ2-3; v_gene: TRBV2; abundance: .; CDR3aa: CASSEGSGGTDTQYF; CDR3nt: TGTGCCAGCAGTGAAGGGAGCGGAGGCACAGATACGCAGTATTTT
d_gene: .; j_gene: TRBJ2-7; v_gene: TRBV10-3; abundance: .; CDR3aa: CAISATYEQYF; CDR3nt: TGTGCCATCAGTGCCACCTACGAGCAGTACTTC
d_gene: .; j_gene: TRBJ1-1; v_gene: TRBV11-3; abundance: .; CDR3aa: CASSRYTGSSGTEAFF; CDR3nt: TGTGCCAGCAGTCGATATACAGGGAGCAGCGGCACTGAAGCTTTCTTT
d_gene: TRBD1; j_gene: TRBJ1-1; v_gene: TRBV6-5; abundance: .; CDR3aa: CASSSRQGMNTEAFF; CDR3nt: TGTGCCAGCAGTTCCCGACAGGGGATGAACACTGAAGCTTTCTTT
d_gene: .; j_gene: TRBJ1-1; v_gene: TRBV5-1; abundance: .; CDR3aa: CASSPGTSRLKAFF; CDR3nt: TGCGCCAGCAGCCCGGGAACGAGCCGGCTTAAAGCTTTCTTT
d_gene: .; j_gene: TRBJ2-7; v_gene: TRBV19; abundance: .; CDR3aa: CASSIESRAGEQYF; CDR3nt: TGTGCCAGTAGTATAGAGTCCAGGGCTGGTGAGCAGTACTTC
d_gene: .; j_gene: TRBJ1-1; v_gene: TRBV11-2; abundance: many; CDR3aa: CASSPFGAPEAFF; CDR3nt: TGTGCCAGCAGCCCGTTTGGGGCCCCTGAAGCTTTCTTT
d_gene: TRBD2; j_gene: TRBJ2-2; v_gene: TRBV5-1; abundance: large; CDR3aa: CASTRTSGAAGGELFF; CDR3nt: TGCGCCAGCACCAGGACTAGCGGCGCCGCCGGCGGGGAGCTGTTTTTT
d_gene: TRBD2; j_gene: TRBJ2-5; v_gene: TRBV7-3; abundance: .; CDR3aa: CASSFGLAGRQETQYF; CDR3nt: TGTGCCAGCAGCTTCGGACTAGCGGGACGTCAAGAGACCCAGTACTTC
d_gene: .; j_gene: TRBJ2-5; v_gene: TRBV2; abundance: .; CDR3aa: CASSVGEETQYF; CDR3nt: TGTGCCAGCAGTGTAGGAGAAGAGACCCAGTACTTC
d_gene: TRBD1; j_gene: TRBJ1-4; v_gene: TRBV7-9; abundance: .; CDR3aa: CASSLGQDFNEKLFF; CDR3nt: TGTGCCAGCAGCTTGGGACAGGACTTTAATGAAAAACTGTTTTTT
d_gene: TRBD1; j_gene: TRBJ2-7; v_gene: TRBV6-5; abundance: .; CDR3aa: CASTGPTGADEQYF; CDR3nt: TGTGCCAGCACCGGTCCGACAGGGGCGGACGAGCAGTACTTC
d_gene: TRBD2; j_gene: TRBJ2-3; v_gene: TRBV5-1; abundance: .; CDR3aa: CASSISGGADTQYF; CDR3nt: TGCGCCAGCAGCATTAGCGGGGGTGCAGATACGCAGTATTTT
d_gene: TRBD1; j_gene: TRBJ2-1; v_gene: TRBV6-4; abundance: .; CDR3aa: CASSVDRVSSYNEQFF; CDR3nt: TGTGCCAGCAGTGTAGACAGGGTGAGCTCCTACAATGAGCAGTTCTTC
d_gene: TRBD1; j_gene: TRBJ2-5; v_gene: TRBV5-6; abundance: once; CDR3aa: CASSVEAGGPETQYF; CDR3nt: TGTGCCAGCAGCGTGGAGGCAGGGGGCCCTGAGACCCAGTACTTC
d_gene: .; j_gene: TRBJ2-5; v_gene: TRBV29-1; abundance: once; CDR3aa: CSVVTPEAQETQYF; CDR3nt: TGCAGCGTTGTTACCCCCGAGGCACAAGAGACCCAGTACTTC
d_gene: .; j_gene: TRBJ2-2; v_gene: TRBV10-3; abundance: .; CDR3aa: CAISESAGELNTGELFF; CDR3nt: TGTGCCATCAGTGAGTCTGCAGGGGAACTAAACACCGGGGAGCTGTTTTTT